The 8 T cell receptor beta chains listed next were all sequenced from one sample in a study of T cells in Graves' hyperthyroidism and ophthalmopathy. RNA transcripts yielded amplified TCR beta CDR3 regions. RT-PCR in the first round (using the HTBI primer set) targeted the TCR CDR3. TCRdb re-analysed the multiplex PCR reads in MiXCR, keeping a single row per CDR3 protein. This table has about half a million distinct CDR3 sequences, about 15% appearing once. Sequenced material: blood. These TCRs come from a woman in her 30s with Graves' ophthalmopathy.

The chain uses TRBV28 and TRBJ2-7, with TRBD2 matching 8 bases. Germline values: CDR1 MDHEN, CDR2 SYDVKM. Unmatched junction bases numbered 12, after V lost 5 bases and J lost 6 bases. The CDR3 is 15 residues long. The DNA for the CDR3 is TGTGCCAGCAGTAGTACCGGGACTAGTTTGGGCGAGCAGTACTTC. Translated, it gives CASSSTGTSLGEQYF.

The chain carries TRBV20-1 and TRBJ1-1; 9 bases are a match to TRBD1. This CDR3 is 12 amino acids long. J was trimmed by 7 bases and V by 6 bases; bases with no gene match: 6. The germline V gene encodes CDR1 DFQATT and CDR2 SNEGSKA (reference sequence). The CDR3 sequence is CSALRTGVEAFF. The DNA of the CDR3 is TGCAGTGCCTTAAGGACAGGGGTTGAAGCTTTCTTT.

This clonotype was observed at least ten times. V gene TRBV28 combines with J gene TRBJ2-3, with D tentatively TRBD2 (5 bases). The CDR3 consists of 14 residues. Trimming took 6 bases from V and 2 from J, leaving 12 bases between them. CDR1 is MDHEN and CDR2 is SYDVKM in the germline V gene. CDR3 sequence: CASRPEGTTDTQYF. The CDR3 DNA reads as TGTGCCAGCAGACCCGAGGGCACCACAGATACGCAGTATTTT. The whole variable domain, remainder taken from reference TRBV28 and TRBJ2-3, is DVKVTQSSRYLVKRTGEKVFLECVQDMDHENMFWYRQDPGLGLRLIYFSYDVKMKEKGDIPEGYSVSREKKERFSLILESASTNQTSMYLCASRPEGTTDTQYFGPGTRLTVL.

This clonotype was found a few times. The chain combines TRBV20-1 with TRBJ2-7; possible D gene TRBD1, 6 bases. V lost 4 bases to trimming and J lost 1 base, with 11 bases between them. The CDR3 runs to 13 residues. Germline V gene lookup returns CDR1 DFQATT and CDR2 SNEGSKA (reference sequence). The CDR3 sequence: CSATPGTSYEQYF. In DNA form, the CDR3 reads TGCAGTGCTACGCCCGGGACATCCTACGAGCAGTACTTC.

This sequence joins TRBV7-9 and TRBJ2-7; 9 bases fit TRBD1. Germline V CDR1 and CDR2: SEHNR, FQNEAQ (reference sequence). Trimming at V came to 5 bases and at J to 5 bases, leaving 13 bases not matched to a gene. The CDR3 sequence is 16 residues long. CDR3 amino acids: CASSLWAGTGIHEQYF. The DNA of the CDR3 is TGTGCCAGCAGCCTTTGGGCCGGGACAGGGATTCACGAGCAGTACTTC.

This chain links TRBV7-2 with TRBJ1-5; TRBD1 agrees at 8 bases. V was clipped by 5 bases and J by 5 bases; unmatched bases: 8. The CDR3 contains 15 residues. The germline V gene encodes CDR1 SGHTA and CDR2 FQGNSA. The CDR3 loop is CASSPWTGRHQPQHF. The CDR3 nucleotides read TGTGCCAGCAGCCCATGGACAGGGCGACATCAGCCCCAGCATTTT.

This clonotype turned up a few times. The rearrangement uses TRBV6-2 or TRBV6-3 and TRBJ2-3; perhaps TRBD1 as D (6 bases). This CDR3 is 14 amino acids long. Germline assignment: CDR1 MNHEY and CDR2 SVGEGT. Trimming removed 9 bases from V and 2 bases from J, with 15 bases in between. The CDR3 coding sequence is TGTGCCAGTACTCAGGGGCTACACACAGATACGCAGTATTTT. This codes for CASTQGLHTDTQYF.

This clonotype has more than one count but fewer than ten. The V call is TRBV10-2, the J call TRBJ2-1; perhaps TRBD2 as D (6 bases). Trimming left V 6 bases short and J 1 base short, with 16 bases between. Germline V CDR1 and CDR2: WSHSY, SAAADI. This CDR3 is 16 amino acids long. The CDR3 DNA sequence: TGCGCCAGCAGGGAGGCCCGACTAGATTCCTACAATGAGCAGTTCTTC. Its protein product is CASREARLDSYNEQFF.